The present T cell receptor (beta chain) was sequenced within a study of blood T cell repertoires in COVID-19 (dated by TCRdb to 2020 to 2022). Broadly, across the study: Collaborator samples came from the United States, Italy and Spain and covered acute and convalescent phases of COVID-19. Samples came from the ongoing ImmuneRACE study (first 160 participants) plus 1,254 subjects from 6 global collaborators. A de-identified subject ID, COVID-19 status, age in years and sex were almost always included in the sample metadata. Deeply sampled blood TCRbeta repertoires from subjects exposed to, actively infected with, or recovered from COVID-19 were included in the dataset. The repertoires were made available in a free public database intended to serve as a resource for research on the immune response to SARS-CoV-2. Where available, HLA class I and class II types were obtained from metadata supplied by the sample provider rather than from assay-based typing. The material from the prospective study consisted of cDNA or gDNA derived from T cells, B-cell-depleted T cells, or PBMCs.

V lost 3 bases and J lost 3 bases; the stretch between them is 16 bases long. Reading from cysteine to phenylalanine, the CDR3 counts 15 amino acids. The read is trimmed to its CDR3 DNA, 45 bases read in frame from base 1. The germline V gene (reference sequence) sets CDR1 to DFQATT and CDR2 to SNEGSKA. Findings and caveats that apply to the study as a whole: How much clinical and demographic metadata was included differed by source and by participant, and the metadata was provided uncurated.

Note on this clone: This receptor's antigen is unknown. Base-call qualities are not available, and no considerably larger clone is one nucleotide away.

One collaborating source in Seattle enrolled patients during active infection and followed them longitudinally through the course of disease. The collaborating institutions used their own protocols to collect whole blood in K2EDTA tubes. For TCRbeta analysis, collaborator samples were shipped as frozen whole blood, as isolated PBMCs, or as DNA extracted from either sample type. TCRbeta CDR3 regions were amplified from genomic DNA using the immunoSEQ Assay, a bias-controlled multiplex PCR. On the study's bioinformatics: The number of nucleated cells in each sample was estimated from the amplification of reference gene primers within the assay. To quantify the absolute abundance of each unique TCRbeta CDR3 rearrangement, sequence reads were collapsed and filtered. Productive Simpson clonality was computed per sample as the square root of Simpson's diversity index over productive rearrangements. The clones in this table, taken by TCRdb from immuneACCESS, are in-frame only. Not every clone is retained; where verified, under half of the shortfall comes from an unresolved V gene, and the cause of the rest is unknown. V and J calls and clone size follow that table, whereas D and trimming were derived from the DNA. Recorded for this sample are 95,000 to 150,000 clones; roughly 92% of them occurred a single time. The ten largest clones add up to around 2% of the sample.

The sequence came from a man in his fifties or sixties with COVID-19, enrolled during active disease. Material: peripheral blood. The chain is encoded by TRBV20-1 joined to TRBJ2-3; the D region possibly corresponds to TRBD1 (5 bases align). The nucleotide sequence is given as TGCAGTGCTAGTTTTCAGGGAAGCATAACAGATACGCAGTATTTT. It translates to CSASFQGSITDTQYF.